This T cell receptor (beta chain) was sequenced for a study of blood T cell repertoires in COVID-19. At the level of the study: Whether acute or convalescent, the COVID-19 samples came from the United States, Italy and Spain. In each case, the material was cDNA or gDNA derived from T cells, B-cell-depleted T cells, or PBMCs.

After removal of 6 bases from V and 4 bases from J, the junction contained 7 bases not matched to a gene. Germline V gene data show CDR1 as SNHLY and CDR2 as FYNNEI. The CDR3 loop spans 14 amino acids. Original data processing: Nucleated cell number was recorded as an estimate derived from reference gene primer amplification. Assay used: immunoSEQ multiplex PCR; TCRdb lists only in-frame clones, some missing. V and J calls plus clone size are reproduced from that table; the DNA served to infer D and trimming. The table lists 75,000 to 95,000 clones, 88% of them singletons. The table lists this clone with a few counts.

This sequence originates from a woman over 75 with acute or convalescent COVID-19. The V gene is TRBV2, the J gene TRBJ2-7, with TRBD2 matching over 9 bases. Sequencing was performed on peripheral blood. CDR3 region: CASRQGLANYEQYF. CDR3 in DNA: TGTGCCAGCAGGCAAGGACTAGCGAATTACGAGCAGTACTTC.